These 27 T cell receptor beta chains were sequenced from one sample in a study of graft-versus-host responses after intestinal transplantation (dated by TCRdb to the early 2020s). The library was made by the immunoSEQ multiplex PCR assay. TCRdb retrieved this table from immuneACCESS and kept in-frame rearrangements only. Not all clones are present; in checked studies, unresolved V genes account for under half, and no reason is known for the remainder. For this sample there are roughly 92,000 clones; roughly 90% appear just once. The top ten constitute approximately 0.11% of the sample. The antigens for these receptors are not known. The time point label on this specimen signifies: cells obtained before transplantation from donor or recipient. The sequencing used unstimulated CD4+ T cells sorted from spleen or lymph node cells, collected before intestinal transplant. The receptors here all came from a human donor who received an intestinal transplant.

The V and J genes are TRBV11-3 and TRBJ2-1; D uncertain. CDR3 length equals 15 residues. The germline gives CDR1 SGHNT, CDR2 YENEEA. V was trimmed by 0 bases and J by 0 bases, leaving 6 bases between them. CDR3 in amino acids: CASSLEASSYNEQFF. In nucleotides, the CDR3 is TGTGCCAGCAGCTTAGAGGCTAGCTCCTACAATGAGCAGTTCTTC.

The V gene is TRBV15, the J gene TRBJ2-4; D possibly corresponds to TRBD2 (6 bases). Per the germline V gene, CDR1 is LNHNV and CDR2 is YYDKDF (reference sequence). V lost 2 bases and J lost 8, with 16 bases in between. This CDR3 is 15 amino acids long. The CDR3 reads CATSRTGPGGHIQYF. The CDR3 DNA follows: TGTGCCACCAGCAGAACCGGTCCCGGGGGACACATTCAGTACTTC.

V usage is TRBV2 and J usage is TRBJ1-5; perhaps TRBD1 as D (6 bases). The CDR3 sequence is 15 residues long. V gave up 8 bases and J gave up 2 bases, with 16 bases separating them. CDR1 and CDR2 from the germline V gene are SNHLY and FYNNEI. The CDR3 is CASADGTYGNQPQHF. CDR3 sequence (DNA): TGTGCCAGCGCGGACGGGACATATGGCAATCAGCCCCAGCATTTT.

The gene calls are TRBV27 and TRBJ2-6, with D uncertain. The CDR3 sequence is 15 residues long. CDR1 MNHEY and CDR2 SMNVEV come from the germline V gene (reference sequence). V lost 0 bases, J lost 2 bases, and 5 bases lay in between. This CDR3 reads CASSLSAAGANVLTF. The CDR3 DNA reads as TGTGCCAGCAGTTTATCGGCGGCTGGGGCCAACGTCCTGACTTTC.

The CDR3 DNA reads TGTGCCAGCAGCTTGGGGAGGGAGCAGTTCTTC. As protein: CASSLGREQFF. This rearrangement joins TRBV11-2 to TRBJ2-1, with D possibly being TRBD2 (6 bases). CDR1 and CDR2 (germline): SGHAT, FQNNGV. Between the trimmed V and J ends, which lost 3 bases and 10 bases, there was a span of 7 bases. This CDR3 has 11 residues.

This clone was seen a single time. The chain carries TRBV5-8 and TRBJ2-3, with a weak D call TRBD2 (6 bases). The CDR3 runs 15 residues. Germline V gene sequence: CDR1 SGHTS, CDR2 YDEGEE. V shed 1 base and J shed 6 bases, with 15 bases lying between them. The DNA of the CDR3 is TGTGCCAGCAGCTTGTCGGGCGGTCGGGGGGATACGCAGTATTTT. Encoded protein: CASSLSGGRGDTQYF.

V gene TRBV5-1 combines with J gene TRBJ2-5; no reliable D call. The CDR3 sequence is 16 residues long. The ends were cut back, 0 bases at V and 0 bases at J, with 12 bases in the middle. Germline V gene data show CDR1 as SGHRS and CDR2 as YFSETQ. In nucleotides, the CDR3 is TGCGCCAGCAGCTTGGCTGGCGGAACGTACCAAGAGACCCAGTACTTC. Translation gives CASSLAGGTYQETQYF.

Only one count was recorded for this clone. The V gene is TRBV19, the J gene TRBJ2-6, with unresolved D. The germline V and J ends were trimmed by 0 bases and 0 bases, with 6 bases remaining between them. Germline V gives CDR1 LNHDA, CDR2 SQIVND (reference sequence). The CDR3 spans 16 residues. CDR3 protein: CASSIDLSSGANVLTF. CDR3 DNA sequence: TGTGCCAGTAGTATAGATCTGTCCTCTGGGGCCAACGTCCTGACTTTC.

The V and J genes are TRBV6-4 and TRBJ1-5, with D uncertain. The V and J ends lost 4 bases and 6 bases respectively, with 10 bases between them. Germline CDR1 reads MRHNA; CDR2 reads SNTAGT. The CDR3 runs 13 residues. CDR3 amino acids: CASSVEGGQPQHF. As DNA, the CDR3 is TGTGCCAGCAGTGTAGAGGGAGGTCAGCCCCAGCATTTT.

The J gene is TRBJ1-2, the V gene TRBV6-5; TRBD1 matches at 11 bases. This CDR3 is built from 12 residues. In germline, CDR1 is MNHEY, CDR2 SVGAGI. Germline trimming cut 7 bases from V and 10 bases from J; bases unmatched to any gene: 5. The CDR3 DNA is TGTGCCAGCACCGGGACAGGGGGAACCTACACCTTC. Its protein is CASTGTGGTYTF.

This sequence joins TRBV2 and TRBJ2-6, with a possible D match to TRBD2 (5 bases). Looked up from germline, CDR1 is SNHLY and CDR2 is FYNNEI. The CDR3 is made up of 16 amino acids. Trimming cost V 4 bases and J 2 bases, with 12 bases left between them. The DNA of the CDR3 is TGTGCCAGCAGTGTAGAGGGTACCGCTGGGGCCAACGTCCTGACTTTC. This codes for CASSVEGTAGANVLTF. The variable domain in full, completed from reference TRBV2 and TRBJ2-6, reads EPEVTQTPSHQVTQMGQEVILRCVPISNHLYFYWYRQILGQKVEFLVSFYNNEISEKSEIFDDQFSVERPDGSNFTLKIRSTKLEDSAMYFCASSVEGTAGANVLTFGAGSRLTVL.

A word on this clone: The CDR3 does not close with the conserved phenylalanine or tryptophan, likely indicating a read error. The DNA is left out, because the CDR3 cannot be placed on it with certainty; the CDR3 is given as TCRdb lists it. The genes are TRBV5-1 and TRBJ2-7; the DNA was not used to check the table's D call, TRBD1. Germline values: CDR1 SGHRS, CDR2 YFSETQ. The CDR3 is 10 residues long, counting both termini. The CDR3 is CASSLGTVRL.

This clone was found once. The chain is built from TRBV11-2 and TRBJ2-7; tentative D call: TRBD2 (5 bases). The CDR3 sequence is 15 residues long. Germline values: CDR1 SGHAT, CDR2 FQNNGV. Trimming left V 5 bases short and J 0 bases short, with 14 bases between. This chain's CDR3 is CASSPPGSFSYEQYF. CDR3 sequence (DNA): TGTGCCAGCAGCCCCCCGGGGAGTTTCTCCTACGAGCAGTACTTC.

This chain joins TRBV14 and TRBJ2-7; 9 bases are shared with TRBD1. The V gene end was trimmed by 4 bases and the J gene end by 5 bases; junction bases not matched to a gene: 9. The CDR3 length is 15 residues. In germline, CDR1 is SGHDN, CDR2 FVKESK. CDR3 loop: CASSPGQGTVNEQYF. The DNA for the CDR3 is TGTGCCAGCAGCCCGGGACAGGGTACGGTAAACGAGCAGTACTTC.

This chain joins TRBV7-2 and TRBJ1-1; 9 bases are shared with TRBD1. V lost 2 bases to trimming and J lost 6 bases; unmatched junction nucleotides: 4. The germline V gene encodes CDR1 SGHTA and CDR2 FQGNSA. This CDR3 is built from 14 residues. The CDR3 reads CASSLTGGLSEAFF. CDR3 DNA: TGTGCCAGCAGCTTAACAGGGGGCCTATCTGAAGCTTTCTTT.

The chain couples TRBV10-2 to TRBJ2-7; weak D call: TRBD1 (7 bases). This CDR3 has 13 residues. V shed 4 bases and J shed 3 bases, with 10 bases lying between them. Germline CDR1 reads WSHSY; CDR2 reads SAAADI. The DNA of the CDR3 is TGCGCCAGCAGTGGGCAGGGGGGCTACGAGCAGTACTTC. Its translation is CASSGQGGYEQYF.

In nucleotides, the CDR3 is TGTGCCAGCAGTGACGGGAAAAACTATGGCTACACCTTC. Translated: CASSDGKNYGYTF. This chain uses TRBV6-5 with TRBJ1-2; D unclear. CDR1 and CDR2 (germline): MNHEY, SVGAGI. Trimming took off 5 bases at V and 2 bases at J, with 9 bases between the two ends. CDR3 length: 13 residues.

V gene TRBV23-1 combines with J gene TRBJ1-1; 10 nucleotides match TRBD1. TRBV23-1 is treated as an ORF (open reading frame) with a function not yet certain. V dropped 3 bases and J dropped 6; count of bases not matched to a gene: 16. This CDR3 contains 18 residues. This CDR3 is CASSHPGVDRGRGAEAFF. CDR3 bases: TGCGCCAGCAGTCACCCGGGGGTAGACAGGGGGCGAGGGGCTGAAGCTTTCTTT.

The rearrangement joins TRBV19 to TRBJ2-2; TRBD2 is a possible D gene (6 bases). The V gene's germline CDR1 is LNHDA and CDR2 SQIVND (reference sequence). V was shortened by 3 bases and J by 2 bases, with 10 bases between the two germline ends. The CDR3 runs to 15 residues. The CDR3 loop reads CASSIGTYNTGELFF. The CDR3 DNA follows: TGTGCCAGTAGTATCGGGACTTATAACACCGGGGAGCTGTTTTTT.

The CDR3 region has the DNA TGTGCCAGCAGCTCCGGGGGTTCCGGGGAGCTGTTTTTT. It is translated as CASSSGGSGELFF. This sequence joins TRBV7-6 and TRBJ2-2; D may be TRBD2 (6 bases). The length of the CDR3 is 13 residues. Germline V gene data show CDR1 as SGHVS and CDR2 as FNYEAQ. The germline V and J ends were trimmed by 4 bases and 6 bases, with 9 bases remaining between them.

Here the CDR3 DNA reads TGTGCCACCAGCAGAGCTTTCGGGGGGGGTCAAGAGACCCAGTACTTC. Translation: CATSRAFGGGQETQYF. The gene calls are TRBV15 and TRBJ2-5; TRBD2 agrees at 8 bases. The germline V gene has CDR1 LNHNV and CDR2 YYDKDF (reference sequence). V was pared by 1 base and J by 2 bases, with 6 bases of the junction left unmatched. This CDR3 has 16 residues.

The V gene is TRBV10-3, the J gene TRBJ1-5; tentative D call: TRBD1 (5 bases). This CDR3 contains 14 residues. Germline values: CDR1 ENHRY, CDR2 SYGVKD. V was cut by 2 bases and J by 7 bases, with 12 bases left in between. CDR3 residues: CAISEGSGWQPQHF. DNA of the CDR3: TGTGCCATCAGTGAGGGGTCAGGGTGGCAGCCCCAGCATTTT.

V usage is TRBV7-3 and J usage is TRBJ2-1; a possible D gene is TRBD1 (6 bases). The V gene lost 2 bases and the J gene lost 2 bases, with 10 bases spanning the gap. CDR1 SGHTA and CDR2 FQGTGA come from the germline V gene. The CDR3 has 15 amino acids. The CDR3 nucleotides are TGTGCCAGCAGCTTAGAGGGGGACCCCTACAATGAGCAGTTCTTC. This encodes CASSLEGDPYNEQFF.

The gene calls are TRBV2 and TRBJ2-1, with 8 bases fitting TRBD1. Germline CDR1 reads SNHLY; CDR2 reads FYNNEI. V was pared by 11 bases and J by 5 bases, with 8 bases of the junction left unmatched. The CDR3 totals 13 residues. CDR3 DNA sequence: TGTGCCCTAGGAGGGACAGGCAACAATGAGCAGTTCTTC. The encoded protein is CALGGTGNNEQFF.

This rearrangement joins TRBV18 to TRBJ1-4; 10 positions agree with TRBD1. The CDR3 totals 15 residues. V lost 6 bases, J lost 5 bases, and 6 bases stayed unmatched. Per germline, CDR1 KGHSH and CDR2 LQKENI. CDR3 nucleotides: TGTGCCAGCTCCTTCTTGGACAGGGGGAATGAAAAACTGTTTTTT. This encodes CASSFLDRGNEKLFF.

The CDR3 DNA follows: TGTGCCAGCAGCTATACCTTCGGTACTGAAGCTTTCTTT. Its protein is CASSYTFGTEAFF. The V and J genes are TRBV7-6 and TRBJ1-1; D ambiguous. This CDR3 is built from 13 residues. The V end lost 4 bases, the J end lost 5 bases, and 11 bases lay between the germline ends. Germline CDR1 SGHVS, CDR2 FNYEAQ.

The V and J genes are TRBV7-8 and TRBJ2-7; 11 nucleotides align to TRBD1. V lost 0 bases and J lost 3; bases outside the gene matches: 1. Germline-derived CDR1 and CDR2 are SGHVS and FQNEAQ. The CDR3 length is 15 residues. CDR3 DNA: TGTGCCAGCAGCTTAGCCGGGACAGGGGGCTACGAGCAGTACTTC. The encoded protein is CASSLAGTGGYEQYF. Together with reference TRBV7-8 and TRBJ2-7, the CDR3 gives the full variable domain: GAGVSQSPRYKVAKRGQDVALRCDPISGHVSLFWYQQALGQGPEFLTYFQNEAQLDKSGLPSDRFFAERPEGSVSTLKIQRTQQEDSAVYLCASSLAGTGGYEQYFGPGTRLTVT.